The present entry profiles one T cell receptor (beta chain) with its context. Its cognate antigen has yet to be identified. Base quality data are lacking; no much larger clone is found one base away. Its CDR3 holds 15 amino acids, cysteine through phenylalanine. Of all the DNA, just the CDR3 is kept, 45 bases in frame from base 1. V is cut back by 3 bases and J by 1 base, with 2 bases in the junction unmatched. Via the germline V gene, CDR1 is KGHSH and CDR2 LQKENI. The sample comes from a study of Ad26.COV2.S vaccination and SARS-CoV-2 variants (dated by TCRdb to about 2021). For context, the study as a whole: Donors in the vaccine arm were drawn from COV1001, a multicentre, randomized, double-blind, placebo-controlled phase I-IIa trial testing Ad26.COV2.S in healthy adults. Trial participants were randomized into five groups of five: low-dose or high-dose Ad26.COV2.S given once or twice, or placebo on both occasions. Sequencing of the TCRbeta repertoire served to evaluate the specificity and breadth of SARS-CoV-2-reactive T cell receptors following Ad26.COV2.S vaccination. Ad26.COV2.S was given intramuscularly at 5x10^10 or 1x10^11 viral particles, as a single shot or as two shots 56 days apart. Throughout the experiments and outcome assessment, investigators stayed blinded to trial group allocation. A total of 32 samples were included in the TCR-sequenced set, comprising around 20 Ad26.COV2.S vaccine recipients, 5 placebo recipients and 8 SARS-CoV-2 convalescent individuals. Results and caveats for the whole study, not just this receptor: The study lacked the statistical power to compare responses across vaccine doses or regimens. Vaccine and placebo recipients had similar non-spike TCR breadth, a finding consistent with the vaccine containing only spike. Spike-specific TCR breadth was higher in Ad26.COV2.S recipients than in placebo recipients (P = 0.0014). After vaccination, spike-specific CD8+ and CD4+ T cell responses were reported to show substantial breadth. The authors noted that the TCR breadth and depth analyses may have underestimated total T cell responses.

The treatment or condition label, read with the paper, signifies: around 19 received Ad26.COV2.S at low or high dose, single or two shots; 5 received placebo; per-sample allocation not given. Repertoires of vaccine and placebo recipients were sequenced from samples collected on day 63 after the first injection. Between 29 July and 7 August 2020, Cohort 1b enrolled about 27 adults aged 18-55 years at one site in Boston, USA. Ad26.COV2.S was a replication-incompetent adenovirus type 26 vector that expressed a prefusion-stabilized SARS-CoV-2 spike protein derived from the original Wuhan strain. The immunoSEQ Assay was used to sequence TCRbeta CDR3 regions. After extraction, genomic DNA underwent amplification by bias-controlled multiplex PCR, followed by high-throughput sequencing. In the source study's methods: Collapsing and filtering of sequences were performed to quantify the absolute abundance of each unique TCRbeta CDR3 region. Usable DNA was measured by amplifying reference genes present in all nucleated cells, and TCRbeta template counts were normalized to that usable DNA to estimate T cell fraction. Repertoire TCRs were annotated as SARS-CoV-2-specific by exact matching of V gene, CDR3 amino acid sequence and J gene to a known reactive TCR set. The reference SARS-CoV-2 TCR set was obtained from MIRA and was filtered for enrichment in COVID-19-positive ImmuneCODE repertoires, whereby public or cross-reactive TCRs were removed. Drawing on the MIRA antigens, annotated TCRs were analysed further at the level of specific ORF or position within ORF. Depth was the summed frequency of annotated unique rearrangements, while breadth was defined as annotated unique rearrangements over total unique productive rearrangements. Group comparisons of TCR breadth used two-sided Wilcoxon rank-sum tests. The table comes from immuneACCESS by way of TCRdb, which keeps in-frame sequences with V and J called. Part of the clones is missing from these tables; in studies checked, under half for an unresolved V gene and the rest for unknown reasons. For V, J and clone size, that table is used; D and trimming come from the DNA. Recorded for this sample are 300,000 to 450,000 clones; about 88% of them occurred a single time. 3% to 4% of the sample belongs to the ten largest clones.

Sequences were derived from peripheral blood, sampled in a trial of Ad26.COV2.S vaccine versus placebo. The sequence joins TRBV18 to TRBJ1-1, with 10 bases in between that match TRBD1. This TCR was sampled from a person aged 18 to 65 who received the Ad26.COV2.S COVID-19 vaccine or a placebo. For the CDR3, the sequence is CASSPGTGANTEAFF. The nucleotide sequence reads as follows: TGTGCCAGCTCACCCGGGACAGGGGCGAACACTGAAGCTTTCTTT. Supplemented by the reference TRBV18 and TRBJ1-1 proteins around the CDR3, the complete variable domain is NAGVMQNPRHLVRRRGQEARLRCSPMKGHSHVYWYRQLPEEGLKFMVYLQKENIIDESGMPKERFSAEFPKEGPSILRIQQVVRGDSAAYFCASSPGTGANTEAFFGQGTRLTVV.